This T cell receptor beta chain originates from a study of cytomegalovirus exposure and HLA in healthy donors. PCR amplification relied on 60 Vbeta primers (plus 13 Jbeta primers). Data came from immunoSEQ multiplex PCR; TCRdb stores just in-frame clones and leaves some out. The sample totals about 82,000 clones. The sample consisted of PBMCs. This TCR derives from a woman between 25 and 40 years old in good health and CMV-seronegative.

The chain's CDR3 is CASSLTQGARTEAFF. Here the CDR3 DNA reads TGCGCCAGCAGCCTCACTCAGGGGGCGAGGACTGAAGCTTTCTTT. V gene TRBV4-1 combines with J gene TRBJ1-1; 8 positions match TRBD1. CDR3 length: 15 amino acids. Trimming cost V 4 bases and J 5 bases; bases outside gene matches: 9. The V gene's germline CDR1 is MGHRA and CDR2 YSYEKL.